The 8 T cell receptor beta chains below come from one sample, sequenced in a study of Graves' ophthalmopathy and Graves' hyperthyroidism. Amplification of the TCR beta CDR3 regions used RNA transcripts (as template). Scientists carried out first-round RT-PCR using HTBI primers and then a second-round multiplex PCR. TCRdb redid the calling of the multiplex PCR reads with MiXCR, one entry per CDR3 protein. This table has around 1.1 million distinct CDR3 sequences, approximately 35% appearing once. Sequencing was performed on peripheral blood or thyroid tissue (not recorded which). The source is an adult man with Graves' hyperthyroidism.

Regarding this clonotype: A much larger clone is a single base away; this may be a read error. The chain has TRBV7-2 and TRBJ1-5; D remains unclear. V was pared by 4 bases and J by 2 bases, with 12 bases between. The CDR3 loop spans 15 amino acids. Germline V CDR1 and CDR2: SGHTA, FQGNSA. The CDR3 region is CASSSHIGGNQPQHF. The CDR3 DNA reads TGTGCCAGCAGCTCCCACATAGGTGGCAATCAGCCCCAGCATTTT.

This clonotype showed up many times. This chain joins TRBV11-2 and TRBJ2-7, with TRBD1 identical over 8 bases. The CDR3 runs 16 residues. Germline V CDR1 and CDR2: SGHAT, FQNNGV. V was clipped by 0 bases and J by 3 bases; unmatched bases: 7. The CDR3 loop reads CASSLDRQGAIYEQYF. In nucleotides, the CDR3 is TGTGCCAGCAGCTTAGATCGTCAGGGGGCGATCTACGAGCAGTACTTC.

This chain links TRBV6-6 with TRBJ2-7; maybe TRBD1 (5 bases). The CDR3 contains 13 residues. V was shortened by 7 bases and J by 8 bases, with 18 bases between the two germline ends. Germline V gives CDR1 MNHNY, CDR2 SVGAGI (reference sequence). The CDR3 DNA follows: TGTGCCAGCAATACGCGCGCTGGGGCCAAGCAGTACTTC. Its translation is CASNTRAGAKQYF.

This clonotype came up a few times. The chain links TRBV6-5 to TRBJ1-2, with D maybe TRBD1 (6 bases). V dropped 5 bases and J dropped 1 base, with 14 bases sitting between them. The CDR3 has 15 amino acids. Germline CDR1 MNHEY, CDR2 SVGAGI. The CDR3 spells CASSASGQFNYGYTF. The CDR3 nucleotides are TGTGCCAGCAGTGCGAGCGGACAGTTTAACTATGGCTACACCTTC.

This clonotype was detected many times. This rearrangement joins TRBV25-1 to TRBJ1-4, with TRBD1 as a possible D gene (5 bases). Germline CDR1 reads MGHDK; CDR2 reads SYGVNS. V shed 3 bases and J shed 8 bases, with 10 bases lying between them. This CDR3 contains 13 residues. The CDR3 sequence: CASSDPGREKLFF. In DNA, the CDR3 is TGTGCCAGCAGTGACCCAGGGAGGGAAAAACTGTTTTTT.

This rearrangement joins TRBV20-1 to TRBJ1-5; D is undetermined. The germline V and J ends were trimmed by 1 base and 2 bases, with 12 bases remaining between them. Germline CDR1 DFQATT, CDR2 SNEGSKA (reference sequence). The CDR3 runs to 15 residues. The CDR3 nucleotides read TGCAGTGCTAGAGTTGTGGAGGAAGGCAATCAGCCCCAGCATTTT. As protein: CSARVVEEGNQPQHF.

This clonotype has at least ten counts. V usage is TRBV20-1 and J usage is TRBJ1-2, with 11 bases fitting TRBD1. This CDR3 is built from 14 residues. Per the germline V gene, CDR1 is DFQATT and CDR2 is SNEGSKA (reference sequence). V shed 2 bases and J 8 bases; nucleotides not matched to a gene: 7. CDR3: CSARPGQGATGYTF. The CDR3 coding sequence is TGCAGTGCTAGACCAGGACAGGGGGCGACCGGCTACACCTTC.

The table lists this clonotype with many counts. The chain is built from TRBV7-2 and TRBJ2-5, with TRBD2 matching 7 bases. Germline V gene data show CDR1 as SGHTA and CDR2 as FQGNSA. This CDR3 comprises 14 residues. Trimming at V came to 4 bases and at J to 3 bases, leaving 5 bases not matched to a gene. This CDR3 reads CASSSRREKETQYF. The DNA for the CDR3 is TGTGCCAGCAGCTCCCGGCGGGAGAAAGAGACCCAGTACTTC.